Sequencing of this T cell receptor beta chain was carried out in a study of T cell responses to AZD1222 COVID-19 vaccine. About the study: Pooled together were second doses at about 4 or about 12 weeks. Study-wide results and limits: Reports indicate that nearly half of spike-specific TCRs are directed at unmutated variant regions. Spike was spanned by vaccine-associated CD4 TCRs, with dominance at 160-218 and 743-854. Of the AZD1222 recipients, only five to seven were seropositive at baseline.

Generated by immunoSEQ multiplex PCR, the TCRdb table keeps only in-frame clones and is missing some. The top ten clones hold about 1.8% of a sample with around 100,000 clones, about 85% of them seen once. This clone was counted only a few times. Its antigen is unidentified. This TCR came from an adult in good health. Sequenced here: peripheral blood, sampled on day 0 of AZD1222 vaccination.

The CDR3 is CASSIFIGGGEKLFF. The DNA for the CDR3 is TGTGCCAGTAGTATCTTCATAGGGGGTGGTGAAAAACTGTTTTTT. The genes are TRBV19 and TRBJ1-4; a possible D gene is TRBD1 (6 bases). The CDR3 is 15 residues long. Trimming took 3 bases from V and 7 from J, leaving 15 bases between them. The germline CDR1 and CDR2 sequences are LNHDA and SQIVND (reference sequence).